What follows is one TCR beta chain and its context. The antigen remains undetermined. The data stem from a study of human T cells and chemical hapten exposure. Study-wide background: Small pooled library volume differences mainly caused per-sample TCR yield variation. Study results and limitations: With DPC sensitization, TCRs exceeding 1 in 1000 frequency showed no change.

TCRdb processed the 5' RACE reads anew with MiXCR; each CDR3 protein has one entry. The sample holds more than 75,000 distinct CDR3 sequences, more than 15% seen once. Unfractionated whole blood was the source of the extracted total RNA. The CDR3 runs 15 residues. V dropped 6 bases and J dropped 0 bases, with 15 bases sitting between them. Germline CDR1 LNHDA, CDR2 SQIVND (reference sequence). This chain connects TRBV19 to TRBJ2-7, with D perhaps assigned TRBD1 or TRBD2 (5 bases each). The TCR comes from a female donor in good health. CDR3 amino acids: CASSPSRGDSYEQYF. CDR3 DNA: TGTGCCAGTAGCCCTTCTCGGGGCGACTCCTACGAGCAGTACTTC.